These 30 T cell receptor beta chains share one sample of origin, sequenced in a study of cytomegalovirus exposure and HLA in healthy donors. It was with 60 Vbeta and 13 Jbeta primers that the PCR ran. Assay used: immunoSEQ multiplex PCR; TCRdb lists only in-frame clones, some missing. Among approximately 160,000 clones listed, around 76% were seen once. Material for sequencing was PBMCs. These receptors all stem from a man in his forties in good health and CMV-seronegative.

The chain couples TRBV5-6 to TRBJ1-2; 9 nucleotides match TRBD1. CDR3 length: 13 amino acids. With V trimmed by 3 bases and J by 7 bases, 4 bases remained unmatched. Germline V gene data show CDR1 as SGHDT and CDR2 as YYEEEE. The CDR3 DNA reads TGTGCCAGCAGCTGGGGGACAGGGTTTGGCTACACCTTC. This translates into CASSWGTGFGYTF.

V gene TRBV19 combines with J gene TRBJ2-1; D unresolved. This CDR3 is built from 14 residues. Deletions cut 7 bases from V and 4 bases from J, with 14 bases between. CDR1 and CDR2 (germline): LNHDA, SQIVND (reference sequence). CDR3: CASMAARVYNEQFF. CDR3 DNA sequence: TGTGCCAGTATGGCCGCCCGGGTTTACAATGAGCAGTTCTTC.

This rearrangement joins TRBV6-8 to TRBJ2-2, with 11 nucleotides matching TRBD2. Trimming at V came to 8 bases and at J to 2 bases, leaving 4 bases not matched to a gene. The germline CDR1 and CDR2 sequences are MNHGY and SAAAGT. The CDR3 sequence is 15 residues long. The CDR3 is CASEGLADNTGELFF. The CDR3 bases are TGTGCCAGCGAGGGACTAGCGGACAACACCGGGGAGCTGTTTTTT.

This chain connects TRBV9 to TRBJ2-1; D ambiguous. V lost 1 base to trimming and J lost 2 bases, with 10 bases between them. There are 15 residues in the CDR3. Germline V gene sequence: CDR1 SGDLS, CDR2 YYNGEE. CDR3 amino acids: CASSVKAGPYNEQFF. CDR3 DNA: TGTGCCAGCAGCGTAAAGGCTGGGCCCTACAATGAGCAGTTCTTC. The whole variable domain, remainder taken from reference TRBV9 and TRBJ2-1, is DSGVTQTPKHLITATGQRVTLRCSPRSGDLSVYWYQQSLDQGLQFLIQYYNGEERAKGNILERFSAQQFPDLHSELNLSSLELGDSALYFCASSVKAGPYNEQFFGPGTRLTVL.

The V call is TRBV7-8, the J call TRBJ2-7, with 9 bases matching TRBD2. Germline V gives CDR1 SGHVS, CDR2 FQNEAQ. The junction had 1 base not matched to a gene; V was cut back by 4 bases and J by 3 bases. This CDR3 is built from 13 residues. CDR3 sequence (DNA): TGTGCCAGCAGCTGGACTAGCGACTACGAGCAGTACTTC. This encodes CASSWTSDYEQYF.

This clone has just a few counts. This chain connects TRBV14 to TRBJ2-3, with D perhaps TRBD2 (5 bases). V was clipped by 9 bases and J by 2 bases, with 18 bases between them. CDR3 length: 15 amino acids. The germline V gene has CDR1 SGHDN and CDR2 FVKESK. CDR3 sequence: CARGTSGENTDTQYF. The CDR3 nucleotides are TGTGCCAGGGGTACCTCCGGGGAAAACACAGATACGCAGTATTTT. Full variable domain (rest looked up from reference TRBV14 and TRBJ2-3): EAGVTQFPSHSVIEKGQTVTLRCDPISGHDNLYWYRRVMGKEIKFLLHFVKESKQDESGMPNNRFLAERTGGTYSTLKVQPAELEDSGVYFCARGTSGENTDTQYFGPGTRLTVL.

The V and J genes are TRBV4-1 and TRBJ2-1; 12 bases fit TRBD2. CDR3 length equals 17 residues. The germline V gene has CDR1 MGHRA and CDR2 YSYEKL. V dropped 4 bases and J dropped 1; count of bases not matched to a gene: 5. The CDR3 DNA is TGCGCCAGCAGCCCGTTCACTAGCGGGAGGTCCTACAATGAGCAGTTCTTC. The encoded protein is CASSPFTSGRSYNEQFF.

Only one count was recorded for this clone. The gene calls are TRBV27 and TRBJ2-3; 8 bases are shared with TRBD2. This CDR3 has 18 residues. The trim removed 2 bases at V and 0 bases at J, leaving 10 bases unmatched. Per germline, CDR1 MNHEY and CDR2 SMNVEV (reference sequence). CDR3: CASSLASGGGPSTDTQYF. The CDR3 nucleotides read TGTGCCAGCAGTTTAGCGAGCGGGGGCGGTCCTAGCACAGATACGCAGTATTTT.

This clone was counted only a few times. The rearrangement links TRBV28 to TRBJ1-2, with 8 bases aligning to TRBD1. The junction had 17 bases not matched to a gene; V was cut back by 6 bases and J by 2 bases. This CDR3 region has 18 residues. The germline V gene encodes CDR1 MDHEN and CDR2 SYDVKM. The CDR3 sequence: CASRSPPGSGQANYGYTF. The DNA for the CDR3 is TGTGCCAGCAGATCGCCCCCCGGGTCGGGACAGGCAAACTATGGCTACACCTTC.

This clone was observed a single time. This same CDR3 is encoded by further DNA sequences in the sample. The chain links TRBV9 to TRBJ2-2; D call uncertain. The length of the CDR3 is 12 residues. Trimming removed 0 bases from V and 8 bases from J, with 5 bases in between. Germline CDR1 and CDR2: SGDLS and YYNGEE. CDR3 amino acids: CASSVGGGELFF. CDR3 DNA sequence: TGTGCCAGCAGCGTAGGAGGAGGGGAGCTGTTTTTT.

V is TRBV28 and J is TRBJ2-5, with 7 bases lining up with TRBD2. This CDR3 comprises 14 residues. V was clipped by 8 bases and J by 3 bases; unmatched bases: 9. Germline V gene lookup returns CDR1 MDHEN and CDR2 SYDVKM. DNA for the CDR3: TGTGCCAGCGTGGGCGGGAGATGGGAAGAGACCCAGTACTTC. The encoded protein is CASVGGRWEETQYF.

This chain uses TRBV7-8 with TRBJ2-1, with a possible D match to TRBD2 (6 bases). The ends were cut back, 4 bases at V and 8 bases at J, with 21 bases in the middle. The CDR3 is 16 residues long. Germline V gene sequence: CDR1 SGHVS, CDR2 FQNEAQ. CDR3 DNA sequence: TGTGCCAGCAGCTCTAAGATGCGGCCCCGCGGGGATGAGCAGTTCTTC. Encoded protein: CASSSKMRPRGDEQFF.

CDR3 DNA sequence: TGTGCCAGTAGTGTCGCAGGGACAGATACGCAGTATTTT. It codes for CASSVAGTDTQYF. The gene calls are TRBV19 and TRBJ2-3; weak D call: TRBD1 (5 bases). The CDR3 length is 13 residues. Germline V gives CDR1 LNHDA, CDR2 SQIVND (reference sequence). V was pared by 5 bases and J by 3 bases, with 9 bases between. Filled out from reference TRBV19 and TRBJ2-3, the complete variable domain reads DGGITQSPKYLFRKEGQNVTLSCEQNLNHDAMYWYRQDPGQGLRLIYYSQIVNDFQKGDIAEGYSVSREKKESFPLTVTSAQKNPTAFYLCASSVAGTDTQYFGPGTRLTVL.

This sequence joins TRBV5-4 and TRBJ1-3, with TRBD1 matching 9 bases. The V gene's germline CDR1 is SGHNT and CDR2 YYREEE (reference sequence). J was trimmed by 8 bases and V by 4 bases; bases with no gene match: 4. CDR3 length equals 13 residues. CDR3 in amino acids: CASSRDRDDTIYF. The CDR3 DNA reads TGTGCCAGCAGCAGGGACAGGGATGACACCATATATTTT.

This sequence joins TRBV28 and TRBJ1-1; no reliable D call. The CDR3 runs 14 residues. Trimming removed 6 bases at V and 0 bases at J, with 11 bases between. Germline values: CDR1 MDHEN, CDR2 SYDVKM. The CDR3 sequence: CASRGGLMNTEAFF. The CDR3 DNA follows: TGTGCCAGCAGGGGCGGACTGATGAACACTGAAGCTTTCTTT. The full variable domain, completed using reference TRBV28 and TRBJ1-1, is DVKVTQSSRYLVKRTGEKVFLECVQDMDHENMFWYRQDPGLGLRLIYFSYDVKMKEKGDIPEGYSVSREKKERFSLILESASTNQTSMYLCASRGGLMNTEAFFGQGTRLTVV.

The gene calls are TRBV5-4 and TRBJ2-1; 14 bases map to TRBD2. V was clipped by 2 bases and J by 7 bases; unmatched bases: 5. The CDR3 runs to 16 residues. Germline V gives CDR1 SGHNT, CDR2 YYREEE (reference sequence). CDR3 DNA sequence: TGTGCCAGCAGCTTACGACTAGCGGGAGGGAGGAATGAGCAGTTCTTC. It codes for CASSLRLAGGRNEQFF.

Written as DNA, the CDR3 is TGCGCCAGCAGCTTATCCCGGGACAGGGGAGTAAGGGGCTACACCTTC. This codes for CASSLSRDRGVRGYTF. The V and J genes are TRBV5-1 and TRBJ1-2, with TRBD1 matching over 10 bases. The CDR3 length is 16 residues. Trimming took 2 bases from V and 8 from J; bases not matched to a gene: 12. The germline CDR1 and CDR2 sequences are SGHRS and YFSETQ.

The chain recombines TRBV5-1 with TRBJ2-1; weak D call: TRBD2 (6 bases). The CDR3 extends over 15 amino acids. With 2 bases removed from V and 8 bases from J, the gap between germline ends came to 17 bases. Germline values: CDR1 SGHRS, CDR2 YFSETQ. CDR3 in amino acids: CASSFGGASKDEQFF. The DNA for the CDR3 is TGCGCCAGCAGCTTTGGCGGGGCTAGCAAGGATGAGCAGTTCTTC.

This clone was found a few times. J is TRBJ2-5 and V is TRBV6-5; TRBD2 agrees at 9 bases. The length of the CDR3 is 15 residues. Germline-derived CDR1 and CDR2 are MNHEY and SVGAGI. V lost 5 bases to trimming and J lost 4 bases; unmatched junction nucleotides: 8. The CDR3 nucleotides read TGTGCCAGCAGTGACTATTCACTAGCGGGAGAGACCCAGTACTTC. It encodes CASSDYSLAGETQYF.

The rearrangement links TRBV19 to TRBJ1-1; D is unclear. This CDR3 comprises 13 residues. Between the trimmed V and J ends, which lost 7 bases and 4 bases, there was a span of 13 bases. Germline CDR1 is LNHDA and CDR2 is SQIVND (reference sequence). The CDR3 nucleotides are TGTGCCAGTACCCTAGGTCGGGTCACTGAAGCTTTCTTT. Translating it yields CASTLGRVTEAFF.

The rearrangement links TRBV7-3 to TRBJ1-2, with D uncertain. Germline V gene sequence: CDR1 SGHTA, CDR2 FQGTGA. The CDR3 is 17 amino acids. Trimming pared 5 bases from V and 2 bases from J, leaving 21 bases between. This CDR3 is CASSPGNVGRLNYGYTF. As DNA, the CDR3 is TGTGCCAGCAGCCCAGGCAATGTAGGCCGCCTCAACTATGGCTACACCTTC.

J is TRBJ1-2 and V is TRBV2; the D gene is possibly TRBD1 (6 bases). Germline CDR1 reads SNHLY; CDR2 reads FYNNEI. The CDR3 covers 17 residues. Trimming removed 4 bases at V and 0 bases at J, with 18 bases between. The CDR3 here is CASSVTTQGISNYGYTF. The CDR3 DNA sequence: TGTGCCAGCAGTGTGACCACCCAGGGGATTTCTAACTATGGCTACACCTTC.

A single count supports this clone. The CDR3 here is CASVPGLAVETQYF. The DNA of the CDR3 is TGTGCCAGCGTCCCCGGACTAGCGGTTGAGACCCAGTACTTC. The chain employs TRBV28 and TRBJ2-5; 10 bases map to TRBD2. V trimming: 8 bases; J trimming: 5 bases; junction bases outside the gene matches: 8. Germline assignment: CDR1 MDHEN and CDR2 SYDVKM. This CDR3 is built from 14 residues. Full variable domain (missing parts from reference TRBV28 and TRBJ2-5): DVKVTQSSRYLVKRTGEKVFLECVQDMDHENMFWYRQDPGLGLRLIYFSYDVKMKEKGDIPEGYSVSREKKERFSLILESASTNQTSMYLCASVPGLAVETQYFGPGTRLLVL.

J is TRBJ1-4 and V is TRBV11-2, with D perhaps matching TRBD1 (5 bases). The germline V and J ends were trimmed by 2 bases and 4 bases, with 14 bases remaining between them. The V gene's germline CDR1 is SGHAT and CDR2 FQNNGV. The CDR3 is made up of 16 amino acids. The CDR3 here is CASSLIRPGGNEKLFF. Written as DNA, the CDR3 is TGTGCCAGCAGCTTAATTCGTCCCGGGGGTAATGAAAAACTGTTTTTT.

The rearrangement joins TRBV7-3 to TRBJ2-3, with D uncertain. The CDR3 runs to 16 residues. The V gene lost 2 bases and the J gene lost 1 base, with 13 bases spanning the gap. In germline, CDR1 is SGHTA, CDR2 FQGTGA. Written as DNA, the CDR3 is TGTGCCAGCAGCTTACAAGCCAGTCGGGGCACAGATACGCAGTATTTT. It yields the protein CASSLQASRGTDTQYF.

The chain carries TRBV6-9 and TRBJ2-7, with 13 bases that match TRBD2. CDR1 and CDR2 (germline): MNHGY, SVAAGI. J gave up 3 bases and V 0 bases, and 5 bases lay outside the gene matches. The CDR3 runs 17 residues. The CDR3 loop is CASSYSRGLAGIYEQYV. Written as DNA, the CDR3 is TGTGCCAGCAGTTATTCGCGGGGACTAGCGGGGATCTACGAGCAGTACGTC.

The CDR3 bases are TGCGCCAGCAGCTTGGACAGGGACTATGGCTACACCTTC. It yields the protein CASSLDRDYGYTF. This chain uses TRBV5-1 with TRBJ1-2; TRBD1 is a possible D gene (6 bases). The CDR3 has 13 residues. From germline, CDR1 is SGHRS and CDR2 YFSETQ. V was cut by 0 bases and J by 3 bases, with 6 bases left in between.

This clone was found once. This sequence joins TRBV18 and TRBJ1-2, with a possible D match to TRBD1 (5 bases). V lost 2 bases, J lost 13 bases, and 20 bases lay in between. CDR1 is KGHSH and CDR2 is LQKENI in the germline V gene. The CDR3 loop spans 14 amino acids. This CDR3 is CASSPTGDPSDCTF. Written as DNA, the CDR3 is TGTGCCAGCTCACCAACGGGGGATCCAAGCGACTGCACCTTC.

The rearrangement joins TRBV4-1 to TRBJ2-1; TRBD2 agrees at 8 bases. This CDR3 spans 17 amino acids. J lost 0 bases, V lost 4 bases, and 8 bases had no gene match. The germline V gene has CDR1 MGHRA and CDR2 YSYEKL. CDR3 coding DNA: TGCGCCAGCAGCCGCTCACTAGCGGCGACCTCCTACAATGAGCAGTTCTTC. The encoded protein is CASSRSLAATSYNEQFF.

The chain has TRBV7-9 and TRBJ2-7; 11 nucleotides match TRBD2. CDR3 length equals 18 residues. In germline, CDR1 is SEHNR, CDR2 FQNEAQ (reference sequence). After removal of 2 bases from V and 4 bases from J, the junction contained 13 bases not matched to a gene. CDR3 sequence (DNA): TGTGCCAGCAGCTTAATATCGCCGTGGACTAGCGGGTCGTACGAGCAGTACGTC. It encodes CASSLISPWTSGSYEQYV.